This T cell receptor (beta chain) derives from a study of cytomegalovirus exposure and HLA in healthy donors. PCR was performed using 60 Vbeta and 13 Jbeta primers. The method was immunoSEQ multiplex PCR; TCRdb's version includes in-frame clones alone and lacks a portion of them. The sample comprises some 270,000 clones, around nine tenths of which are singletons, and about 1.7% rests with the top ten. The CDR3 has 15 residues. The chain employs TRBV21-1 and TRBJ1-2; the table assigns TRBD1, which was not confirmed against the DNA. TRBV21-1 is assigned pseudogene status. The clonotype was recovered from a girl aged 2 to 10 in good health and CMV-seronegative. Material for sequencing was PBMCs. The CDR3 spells CASSNHRDSNYGYTF. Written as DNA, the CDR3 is TGTGCCAGCAGCAACCACAGGGATTCTAACTATGGCTACACCTTC.